Listed below are T cell receptor beta chains from one sample, sequenced in a study of T cell changes during pregnancy in multiple sclerosis. The assay was immunoSEQ multiplex PCR, and TCRdb's table has in-frame clones only and misses some. The top ten hold less than 2% of the sample, which has approximately 70,000 clones, roughly 92% seen once. The sequences come from peripheral blood, collected in the second trimester of pregnancy. These receptors came from a female donor with multiple sclerosis, enrolled in a pregnancy study. Each CDR3 is given with its conserved first and last residue. The order of the fields is J gene, D gene, CDR3 length, V gene, clone size, CDR3 DNA, CDR3 protein. D genes are given only for firm matches. Expanded clones get a size class; other rows say once, few or many, or leave the size out.

TRBJ1-2 . 13 TRBV18 . TGTGCCAGCTCTCAGGGTACTAACTATGGCTACACCTTC CASSQGTNYGYTF
TRBJ1-1 . 13 TRBV28 . TGTGCCAGCAGGAGACAGTTGAACACTGAAGCTTTCTTT CASRRQLNTEAFF
TRBJ1-5 TRBD1 16 TRBV5-1 . TGCGCCAGCAGTCTGGGGTCAGGGGGCAGCAATCAGCCCCAGCATTTT CASSLGSGGSNQPQHF
TRBJ2-1 TRBD2 15 TRBV6-4 few TGTGCCAGCAGTGAGGGTAGCGGGGGGGACAATGAGCAGTTCTTC CASSEGSGGDNEQFF
TRBJ2-1 . 14 TRBV12-5 . TGTGCTAGTGGTCACGGGAGGACAGTAAATGAGCAGTTCTTC CASGHGRTVNEQFF
TRBJ2-2 . 16 TRBV4-3 few TGCGCCAGCAGCCAAGATTTTGCTACTGGTACCGGGGAGCTGTTTTTT CASSQDFATGTGELFF
TRBJ1-2 TRBD1 14 TRBV10-3 . TGTGCCATCAGGCCGGGACAGGGAGGCGGTGGCTACACCTTC CAIRPGQGGGGYTF
TRBJ1-6 . 18 TRBV2 . TGTGCCAGCAGTGAAAGATCAGGGGCGAACACCTATAATTCACCCCTCCACTTT CASSERSGANTYNSPLHF
TRBJ2-7 TRBD2 16 TRBV7-9 . TGTGCCAGCAGCTTAGAGACCGCTAGCGGGTCAGTCGAGCAGTACTTC CASSLETASGSVEQYF
TRBJ2-1 TRBD2 18 TRBV7-2 . TGTGCCAGCAGCTTAGTTCGGAATAGCGGGAGCTCCTACAATGAGCAGTTCTTC CASSLVRNSGSSYNEQFF
TRBJ1-1 . 15 TRBV7-2 . TGTGCCAGCAGCTTAGGGGGAGATTTGAACACTGAAGCTTTCTTT CASSLGGDLNTEAFF
TRBJ2-1 . 15 TRBV11-3 . TGTGCCAGCAGCGGGTGGGGGGGGCCGTACAATGAGCAGTTCTTC CASSGWGGPYNEQFF
TRBJ1-1 TRBD1 17 TRBV5-4 . TGTGCCAGCAGCTTTCGAAAATCAGGGGGCGACTACACTGAAGCTTTCTTT CASSFRKSGGDYTEAFF
TRBJ2-7 . 15 TRBV5-4 . TGTGCCAGCAGCTTGTATACAGGGAGCTCCTACGAGCAGTACTTC CASSLYTGSSYEQYF
TRBJ2-1 . 14 TRBV6-1 few TGTGCCAGCAGTGAAGGGGACACAGTCTATGAGCAGTTCTTC CASSEGDTVYEQFF
TRBJ2-7 . 14 TRBV6-5 . TGTGCCAGCAGTTACGGCGGGGCCTCCTACGAGCAGTACTTC CASSYGGASYEQYF
TRBJ2-1 TRBD2 17 TRBV14 . TGTGCCAGCAGAAGAGGGGTACTAGCGGGAGGGCCGAATGAGCAGTTCTTC CASRRGVLAGGPNEQFF
TRBJ1-1 . 18 TRBV21-1 . TGTGCCAGCAGCAAAAGTGGGACAGGGGGGGGGTTGAACACTGAAGCTTTCTTT CASSKSGTGGGLNTEAFF
TRBJ1-1 . 13 TRBV10-3 . TGTGCCATCAGCGGGACATTGAACACTGAAGCTTTCTTT CAISGTLNTEAFF
TRBJ1-5 . 14 TRBV19 . TGTGCCAGTAGCCAGGACGGTAGCGATCAGCCCCAGCATTTT CASSQDGSDQPQHF
TRBJ1-2 TRBD1 13 TRBV6-5 . TGTGCCAGCAGTTACGTCGACAGGGCGAGCTACACCTTC CASSYVDRASYTF
TRBJ2-7 . 14 TRBV6-1 . TGTGCCAGCACCCGAACAGGGGGGGTGGGAGAGCAGTACTTC CASTRTGGVGEQYF
TRBJ2-5 . 13 TRBV7-3 . TGTGCCAGCAGCTTAGGCCCCCAAGAGACCCAGTACTTC CASSLGPQETQYF
TRBJ2-3 . 13 TRBV5-1 once TGCGCCAGCAGTTCTGGACAGACAGATACGCAGTATTTT CASSSGQTDTQYF
TRBJ1-3 . 14 TRBV9 . TGTGCCAGCAGCATGACAGGCTCTGGAAACACCATATATTTT CASSMTGSGNTIYF
TRBJ1-4 . 14 TRBV7-2 . TGTGCCAGCAGCCCTGGACGCGGGAACGAAAAACTGTTTTTT CASSPGRGNEKLFF
TRBJ1-3 . 12 TRBV5-4 few TGTGCCAGCAGCTTTGGCGGCAACACCATATATTTT CASSFGGNTIYF
TRBJ2-7 TRBD2 14 TRBV28 . TGTGCCAGCAGAAAGGGACTAGCGGTGAGAGAGCAGTACTTC CASRKGLAVREQYF
TRBJ2-7 . 14 TRBV7-9 . TGTGCCAGCAGCCTAAGCGGGCGCTCCTACGAGCAGTACTTC CASSLSGRSYEQYF
TRBJ2-1 . 12 TRBV9 . TGTGCCAGCAGCACCTATCCCTATGAGCAGTTCTTC CASSTYPYEQFF
TRBJ1-1 . 14 TRBV6-4 . TGTGCCAGCAGTGAGACTGTTTACAACACTGAAGCTTTCTTT CASSETVYNTEAFF
TRBJ2-3 TRBD1 15 TRBV19 . TGTGCCAGTAGTTCCCGGGACAGGAGCACAGATACGCAGTATTTT CASSSRDRSTDTQYF
TRBJ2-4 TRBD1 15 TRBV11-3 . TGTGCCAGCAGCCCTCGCCGGGACAGCAAAAACATTCAGTACTTC CASSPRRDSKNIQYF
TRBJ2-7 TRBD2 14 TRBV28 . TGTGCCAGCAGTTTTCGCGGGAGGGCCTACGAGCAGTACTTC CASSFRGRAYEQYF
TRBJ2-3 TRBD2 15 TRBV10-3 . TGTGCCATCAGCCTACAGAGCGGGAGCGCAGATACGCAGTATTTT CAISLQSGSADTQYF
TRBJ1-5 TRBD1 16 TRBV12-5 once TGTGCTAGTGGTTTGGGGACAGGGCGGGCAAATCAGCCCCAGCATTTT CASGLGTGRANQPQHF
TRBJ2-3 TRBD2 16 TRBV7-8 . TGTGCCAGCAGCTTAGGGGCGGGAGGACGTGCAGATACGCAGTATTTT CASSLGAGGRADTQYF
TRBJ2-1 TRBD2 13 TRBV13 . TGTGCCAGGGGACTAGCGGGAGGCAATGAGCAGTTCTTC CARGLAGGNEQFF
TRBJ2-7 TRBD2 15 TRBV28 . TGTGCCAGCAGTTCTTCTAGCGGAAGCTCCTACGAGCAGTACTTC CASSSSSGSSYEQYF
TRBJ2-3 . 14 TRBV27 . TGTGCCAGCAGTTTCTACGGGGGTACAGATACGCAGTATTTT CASSFYGGTDTQYF
TRBJ1-2 TRBD1 18 TRBV5-1 . TGCGCCAGCAGCTCAGGGACAGGGAAGATAGGAGGTAACTATGGCTACACCTTC CASSSGTGKIGGNYGYTF
TRBJ1-5 . 16 TRBV7-8 . TGTGCCAGCAGCTTAGGGGCAGGTACTAGCAATCAGCCCCAGCATTTT CASSLGAGTSNQPQHF
TRBJ1-1 . 15 TRBV27 once TGTGCCAGCAGTTTGGTGTACAGCCCGAACACTGAAGCTTTCTTT CASSLVYSPNTEAFF
TRBJ1-6 TRBD1 13 TRBV10-3 . TGTGCCATCACCGGACAGGGGAATTCACCCCTCCACTTT CAITGQGNSPLHF
TRBJ1-1 . 13 TRBV7-2 . TGTGCCAGCAGCCGAGGGGGGGACACTGAAGCTTTCTTT CASSRGGDTEAFF
TRBJ2-1 TRBD2 15 TRBV30 . TGTGCCTGGAGGGGAAGCGGGAGGAGTGAGGATGAGCAGTTCTTC CAWRGSGRSEDEQFF
TRBJ2-4 . 13 TRBV27 . TGTGCCAGCCGGGGGTTGGCCAAAAACATTCAGTACTTC CASRGLAKNIQYF
TRBJ1-4 TRBD1 16 TRBV30 once TGTGCCTGGGCGGGACAGGGGGCTTTGACTAATGAAAAACTGTTTTTT CAWAGQGALTNEKLFF
TRBJ1-4 . 12 TRBV10-3 . TGTGCCTCCGGGTCGAGGGTAGAAAAACTGTTTTTT CASGSRVEKLFF
TRBJ2-3 . 11 TRBV30 . TGTGCCTGGACCTCGTCGGATACGCAGTATTTT CAWTSSDTQYF
TRBJ1-5 TRBD1 13 TRBV28 . TGTGCCAGCAGGAGGACAGGAGGCCAGCCCCAGCATTTT CASRRTGGQPQHF
TRBJ2-1 TRBD1 15 TRBV5-4 once TGTGCCAGCAGCTTGCCAGGGGGCGAGGACAATGAGCAGTTCTTC CASSLPGGEDNEQFF
TRBJ2-2 TRBD1 16 TRBV5-1 . TGCGCCAGCAGCTTGGGGCAGGGGGCCAGCACCGGGGAGCTGTTTTTT CASSLGQGASTGELFF
TRBJ2-7 TRBD1 15 TRBV7-8 . TGTGCCAGCAGCTTGGGACAGGGGGCTCCTTGGGAGCAGTACTTC CASSLGQGAPWEQYF
TRBJ2-3 TRBD2 19 TRBV28 . TGTGCCAGCAGTACACCGGGACTAGCGGGAGATAGTAGCACAGATACGCAGTATTTT CASSTPGLAGDSSTDTQYF